Listed here are 25 T cell receptor beta chains from one sample, sequenced in a study of cytomegalovirus exposure and HLA in healthy donors. The repertoire was sequenced with immunoSEQ multiplex PCR; TCRdb's copy has only in-frame clones and lacks some. The sample lists some 73,000 clones; about 87% were seen once. The source material was PBMCs. All receptors derive from a woman in her late teens or twenties in good health and CMV-seropositive.

The chain combines TRBV19 with TRBJ2-1; TRBD1 agrees at 12 bases. This CDR3 has 14 residues. Germline V gene lookup returns CDR1 LNHDA and CDR2 SQIVND (reference sequence). V lost 6 bases to trimming and J lost 10 bases; unmatched junction nucleotides: 7. The CDR3 DNA sequence: TGTGCCAGTAGGCCGGGACAGGGGGCAGGGGAGCAGTTCTTC. It yields the protein CASRPGQGAGEQFF.

The V gene is TRBV9, the J gene TRBJ2-2; 7 bases match TRBD1. The ends lost 2 bases at V and 0 bases at J; junction bases unmatched: 1. The germline V gene has CDR1 SGDLS and CDR2 YYNGEE. The CDR3 extends over 15 amino acids. CDR3 DNA: TGTGCCAGCAGCGTGACAGGGTCGAACACCGGGGAGCTGTTTTTT. As protein: CASSVTGSNTGELFF.

The CDR3 is CASSLTRPGGRETQYF. DNA for the CDR3: TGTGCCAGCAGCTTAACACGGCCGGGGGGACGGGAGACCCAGTACTTC. The rearrangement uses TRBV7-9 and TRBJ2-5, with 7 bases matching TRBD2. Germline V gene data show CDR1 as SEHNR and CDR2 as FQNEAQ (reference sequence). Trimming removed 2 bases from V and 5 bases from J; junction bases left unmatched: 11. This CDR3 spans 16 amino acids.

CDR3 sequence: CASSAGGGSMETQYF. The CDR3 bases are TGTGCCAGCAGCGCCGGCGGGGGGTCAATGGAGACCCAGTACTTC. The chain couples TRBV9 to TRBJ2-5; 8 nucleotides align to TRBD2. Germline values: CDR1 SGDLS, CDR2 YYNGEE. The CDR3 covers 15 residues. The junction had 9 bases not matched to a gene; V was cut back by 3 bases and J by 5 bases.

The V and J genes are TRBV11-3 and TRBJ2-1, with TRBD2 matching 7 bases. Germline lookup yields CDR1 SGHNT and CDR2 YENEEA. The V and J ends lost 1 base and 6 bases, in that order; junction bases with no gene match: 21. The CDR3 consists of 20 residues. CDR3 nucleotide sequence: TGTGCCAGCAGCTTAGGGTCCCACAAGAGCGGGATGGAAGGCATCAATGAGCAGTTCTTC. Encoded protein: CASSLGSHKSGMEGINEQFF.

The chain uses TRBV4-1 and TRBJ1-1; TRBD1 matches 7 bases. CDR3 length: 14 amino acids. J lost 2 bases, V lost 4 bases, and 4 bases had no gene match. The germline gives CDR1 MGHRA, CDR2 YSYEKL. CDR3 coding DNA: TGCGCCAGCAGCCCGGGACAGACAAACACTGAAGCTTTCTTT. Its translation: CASSPGQTNTEAFF.

J is TRBJ1-2 and V is TRBV9; TRBD1 agrees at 9 bases. Per the germline V gene, CDR1 is SGDLS and CDR2 is YYNGEE. The CDR3 runs to 15 residues. V was clipped by 0 bases and J by 4 bases; unmatched bases: 4. CDR3 amino acids: CASSVVPDRGYGYTF. In DNA form, the CDR3 reads TGTGCCAGCAGCGTAGTCCCGGACAGGGGCTATGGCTACACCTTC.

V is TRBV5-1 and J is TRBJ2-7; possibly TRBD2 for D (5 bases). Germline assignment: CDR1 SGHRS and CDR2 YFSETQ. This CDR3 comprises 16 residues. V was cut by 4 bases and J by 0 bases, with 17 bases left in between. The CDR3 nucleotides are TGCGCCAGCAGCCCCGGACTGTACCAAAGCTCCTACGAGCAGTACTTC. Protein product: CASSPGLYQSSYEQYF.

V usage is TRBV7-6 and J usage is TRBJ2-5; 15 bases map to TRBD2. The germline V gene encodes CDR1 SGHVS and CDR2 FNYEAQ. The CDR3 is made up of 18 amino acids. With 5 bases clipped from V and 2 bases from J, the junction kept 9 bases outside the gene matches. CDR3 coding DNA: TGTGCCAGCAGCCCAGGGACTAGCGGGGGGCCAGATCAAGAGACCCAGTACTTC. It specifies CASSPGTSGGPDQETQYF.

The CDR3 DNA reads TGTGCCAGCAGCAGTGGGGACTACCAAGAGACCCAGTACTTC. Residues: CASSSGDYQETQYF. The gene calls are TRBV7-8 and TRBJ2-5, with D perhaps TRBD2 (6 bases). This CDR3 has 14 amino acids. The V and J ends lost 5 bases and 0 bases respectively, with 10 bases between them. Looked up from germline, CDR1 is SGHVS and CDR2 is FQNEAQ.

The chain couples TRBV6-5 to TRBJ1-4; D is possibly TRBD1 (5 bases). Germline V gives CDR1 MNHEY, CDR2 SVGAGI. V was clipped by 4 bases and J by 8 bases, with 8 bases between them. The CDR3 loop spans 12 amino acids. CDR3 sequence: CASSLDKEKLFF. Written as DNA, the CDR3 is TGTGCCAGCAGTTTGGACAAAGAAAAACTGTTTTTT.

This clone was seen only once. V usage is TRBV9 and J usage is TRBJ2-7; D might be TRBD2 (6 bases). The V and J ends lost 2 bases and 2 bases respectively, with 8 bases between them. The length of the CDR3 is 13 residues. Germline V gene lookup returns CDR1 SGDLS and CDR2 YYNGEE. The CDR3 nucleotides read TGTGCCAGCAGCGTGGGCGGGACCTACGAGCAGTACTTC. This encodes CASSVGGTYEQYF.

V usage is TRBV6-1 and J usage is TRBJ2-7; 8 bases are a match to TRBD1. The trim removed 4 bases at V and 5 bases at J, leaving 7 bases unmatched. Germline loops: CDR1 MNHNS, CDR2 SASEGT. The CDR3 is 14 residues long. The CDR3 is CASSGTDRAHEQYF. Written as DNA, the CDR3 is TGTGCCAGCAGTGGAACGGACAGGGCCCACGAGCAGTACTTC.

The chain links TRBV2 to TRBJ2-7, with no clear D. V was cut by 1 base and J by 4 bases, with 5 bases left in between. This CDR3 is built from 12 residues. Germline V gene data show CDR1 as SNHLY and CDR2 as FYNNEI. The CDR3 DNA follows: TGTGCCAGCAGTGAAGGTCTATACGAGCAGTACTTC. It encodes CASSEGLYEQYF.

This sequence joins TRBV5-6 and TRBJ2-3, with 8 bases matching TRBD1. The V segment lost 0 bases and the J segment 4 bases; nucleotides outside the gene matches: 1. The germline V gene encodes CDR1 SGHDT and CDR2 YYEEEE. The CDR3 runs 14 residues. The CDR3 is CASSLGRGPDTQYF. The DNA for the CDR3 is TGTGCCAGCAGCTTGGGCAGGGGGCCAGATACGCAGTATTTT.

The chain links TRBV20-1 to TRBJ2-1; D perhaps matches TRBD2 (5 bases). Trimming pared 6 bases from V and 9 bases from J, leaving 12 bases between. The CDR3 extends over 11 amino acids. Germline V CDR1 and CDR2: DFQATT, SNEGSKA (reference sequence). The CDR3, as DNA: TGCAGTGCACCCCGGGCGGGTGAGCAGTTCTTC. Residues: CSAPRAGEQFF.

The chain couples TRBV29-1 to TRBJ1-1, with TRBD1 as a possible D gene (6 bases). Trimming took off 6 bases at V and 2 bases at J, with 16 bases between the two ends. CDR3 length: 14 amino acids. The germline gives CDR1 SQVTM, CDR2 ANQGSEA. The CDR3 nucleotides are TGCAGCGTCTCTAGTGGCAGGGGTAACACTGAAGCTTTCTTT. Translated, it gives CSVSSGRGNTEAFF.

The chain employs TRBV5-8 and TRBJ1-4, with TRBD1 as a possible D gene (6 bases). CDR1 and CDR2 (germline): SGHTS, YDEGEE. CDR3 size: 14 residues. V lost 2 bases and J lost 4, with 9 bases in between. CDR3 sequence: CASSFADSNEKLFF. CDR3 nucleotides: TGTGCCAGCAGCTTCGCGGACAGTAATGAAAAACTGTTTTTT. The full variable domain, completed using reference TRBV5-8 and TRBJ1-4, is EAGVTQSPTHLIKTRGQQATLRCSPISGHTSVYWYQQALGLGLQFLLWYDEGEERNRGNFPPRFSGRQFPNYSSELNVNALELEDSALYLCASSFADSNEKLFFGSGTQLSVL.

The rearrangement links TRBV29-1 to TRBJ2-7; 16 bases fit TRBD2. V lost 0 bases and J lost 4; bases outside the gene matches: 3. This CDR3 region has 16 residues. Looked up from germline, CDR1 is SQVTM and CDR2 is ANQGSEA. The CDR3 DNA is TGCAGCGTTGAAGAAGGGACTAGCGGGAGGGGATACGAGCAGTACTTC. Translation: CSVEEGTSGRGYEQYF.

The chain is built from TRBV23-1 and TRBJ1-1; 8 bases are shared with TRBD1. TRBV23-1 is classed as an ORF, of uncertain function. The CDR3 sequence is 15 residues long. V was clipped by 7 bases and J by 1 base; unmatched bases: 8. Written as DNA, the CDR3 is TGCGCCAGCACGCTAAAGGACAGGGCGAACACTGAAGCTTTCTTT. Translated: CASTLKDRANTEAFF.

The chain carries TRBV6-5 and TRBJ2-4; the match to TRBD1 covers 8 bases. V dropped 5 bases and J dropped 6; count of bases not matched to a gene: 6. The CDR3 sequence is 14 residues long. Germline V gene lookup returns CDR1 MNHEY and CDR2 SVGAGI. The chain's CDR3 is CASSPTGGGNIQYF. The CDR3 DNA reads as TGTGCCAGCAGTCCCACAGGGGGTGGAAACATTCAGTACTTC.

The chain combines TRBV28 with TRBJ1-1; 8 nucleotides line up with TRBD1. J gave up 5 bases and V 3 bases, and 8 bases lay outside the gene matches. CDR1 is MDHEN, CDR2 SYDVKM, per germline. The CDR3 consists of 15 residues. The CDR3 region is CASSFAGQGNTEAFF. CDR3 bases: TGTGCCAGCAGTTTCGCCGGACAGGGCAATACTGAAGCTTTCTTT.

The chain recombines TRBV6-5 with TRBJ2-1; TRBD2 agrees at 8 bases. The CDR3 contains 14 residues. V lost 5 bases to trimming and J lost 3 bases; unmatched junction nucleotides: 3. Germline CDR1 is MNHEY and CDR2 is SVGAGI. In DNA form, the CDR3 reads TGTGCCAGCAGTGTACTAGCGGACTACAATGAGCAGTTCTTC. It translates to CASSVLADYNEQFF.

This rearrangement joins TRBV19 to TRBJ2-2; TRBD1 aligns across 12 bases. Germline trimming cut 7 bases from V and 7 bases from J; bases unmatched to any gene: 7. The CDR3 has 15 residues. From germline, CDR1 is LNHDA and CDR2 SQIVND (reference sequence). This CDR3 is CASTPGQGAVGELFF. CDR3 DNA sequence: TGTGCCAGTACGCCGGGACAGGGGGCTGTCGGGGAGCTGTTTTTT.

The chain is built from TRBV19 and TRBJ2-5; 9 bases align to TRBD2. Trimming cost V 5 bases and J 4 bases; bases outside gene matches: 5. CDR3 length: 14 residues. Per the germline V gene, CDR1 is LNHDA and CDR2 is SQIVND (reference sequence). The CDR3 loop reads CASSAGGPGETQYF. The DNA of the CDR3 is TGTGCCAGTAGTGCGGGGGGGCCGGGAGAGACCCAGTACTTC.